This T cell receptor beta chain was identified in a study of blood T cell repertoires in COVID-19. Germline V CDR1 and CDR2: SNHLY, FYNNEI. V was clipped by 6 bases and J by 3 bases, with 15 bases between them. The CDR3 is 15 residues long. How the authors handled the data: Amplifying reference gene primers gave estimates of nucleated cell counts. Method: immunoSEQ multiplex PCR; TCRdb's copy keeps in-frame clones and lacks some. That table gives V, J and clone size, and the DNA gave D and trimming. The profile shows around 190,000 clones, nearly 90% of them singletons. Sequencing was carried out using peripheral blood. This chain uses TRBV2 with TRBJ2-1, with D tentatively TRBD2 (6 bases). The clonotype originates from a man aged 45 to 65 with COVID-19, enrolled during active disease. The chain's CDR3 is CASRTGLNIYNEQFF. Here the CDR3 DNA reads TGTGCCAGCAGGACGGGACTTAACATCTACAATGAGCAGTTCTTC.